Listed below are T cell receptor beta chains from one sample, sequenced in a study of fetal regulatory T cell absence and autoimmunity. TCRdb keeps only in-frame clones here, not all; method: immunoSEQ multiplex PCR. Of 95,000 to 100,000 clones in the sample, about two thirds were seen once. Sequenced sample: pancreas tissue. These TCRs come from a male donor with IPEX syndrome. Each CDR3 is given with its conserved first and last residue. The D gene is left open where the match is weak. The size entry is marked missing in some rows and otherwise reads once, few, many or a size class.

TRBJ2-1,TRBV5-8,15,TRBD2,NA,CASSLGAGGVNEQFF,TGTGCCAGCAGCTTAGGAGCGGGAGGGGTAAATGAGCAGTTCTTC
TRBJ1-2,TRBV5-4,16,NA,NA,CASSLGPFFVNYGYTF,TGTGCCAGCAGCTTGGGTCCCTTCTTCGTGAACTATGGCTACACCTTC
TRBJ1-1,TRBV11-3,14,NA,NA,CASSPGAMNTEAFF,TGTGCCAGCAGCCCCGGGGCAATGAACACTGAAGCTTTCTTT
TRBJ2-7,TRBV5-1,16,NA,NA,CASSLGGRSLRYEQYF,TGCGCCAGCAGCTTGGGAGGGAGGAGCCTTCGGTACGAGCAGTACTTC
TRBJ2-5,TRBV30,12,NA,NA,CAGAGSQETQYF,TGTGCCGGAGCCGGCAGCCAAGAGACCCAGTACTTC
TRBJ1-1,TRBV29-1,10,NA,once,CSVEGGGAFF,TGCAGCGTTGAAGGGGGAGGAGCTTTCTTT
TRBJ2-7,TRBV5-5,11,NA,few,CASSSSYEQYF,TGTGCCAGCAGCTCATCCTACGAGCAGTACTTC
TRBJ2-2,TRBV13,13,TRBD1,NA,CASSGQITGELFF,TGTGCCAGCTCGGGACAGATCACCGGGGAGCTGTTTTTT
TRBJ2-1,TRBV4-1,16,TRBD2,NA,CASSQIAGGPYNEQFF,TGCGCCAGCAGCCAAATAGCGGGAGGGCCCTACAATGAGCAGTTCTTC
TRBJ2-3,TRBV4-3,15,TRBD2,NA,CASSETSGFKDTQYF,TGCGCCAGCAGCGAGACTAGCGGGTTCAAAGATACGCAGTATTTT
TRBJ2-5,TRBV6-5,15,TRBD1,NA,CASSPRTGGKETQYF,TGTGCCAGCAGTCCTCGGACAGGGGGGAAGGAGACCCAGTACTTC
TRBJ2-3,TRBV6-5,11,NA,NA,CASIRSDTQYF,TGTGCCAGTATTCGGTCAGATACGCAGTATTTT
TRBJ2-5,TRBV6-5,15,TRBD2,NA,CASRHTSGSAETQYF,TGTGCCAGCAGGCATACTAGCGGGAGCGCAGAGACCCAGTACTTC
TRBJ1-5,TRBV4-3,17,NA,NA,CASSQDVHGGNNQPQHF,TGCGCCAGCAGCCAAGATGTGCATGGGGGCAACAATCAGCCCCAGCATTTT
TRBJ2-5,TRBV7-6,15,TRBD2,NA,CASSPSGRSGETQYF,TGTGCCAGCAGCCCAAGCGGGAGGTCGGGAGAGACCCAGTACTTC
TRBJ1-1,TRBV6-5,14,TRBD1,NA,CASGLTGGATEAFF,TGTGCCAGCGGGTTGACAGGGGGCGCGACTGAAGCTTTCTTT
TRBJ2-1,TRBV5-4,16,TRBD2,NA,CASSDSSGGTYNEQFF,TGTGCCAGCAGTGATTCTAGCGGGGGGACCTACAATGAGCAGTTCTTC
TRBJ2-7,TRBV19,13,NA,NA,CASSIDITYEQYF,TGTGCCAGTAGTATAGATATCACCTACGAGCAGTACTTC
TRBJ1-4,TRBV7-9,14,NA,NA,CASSLLTTNEKLFF,TGTGCCAGCAGCTTACTCACAACTAATGAAAAACTGTTTTTT
TRBJ2-2,TRBV11-2,16,TRBD2,NA,CASSWGLALNTGELFF,TGTGCCAGCAGCTGGGGACTAGCGCTGAACACCGGGGAGCTGTTTTTT
TRBJ2-7,TRBV5-1,15,NA,NA,CASSLSAEPNMEQYF,TGCGCCAGCAGCTTGAGTGCGGAACCTAATATGGAGCAGTACTTC
TRBJ2-7,TRBV6-5,14,NA,NA,CASTLGAGAYEQYF,TGTGCCAGCACACTAGGGGCAGGGGCCTACGAGCAGTACTTC
TRBJ2-3,TRBV11-2,16,NA,NA,CASSQGTFPSTDTQYF,TGTGCCAGCAGCCAGGGTACCTTTCCTAGCACAGATACGCAGTATTTT
TRBJ2-7,TRBV21-1,16,NA,NA,CASSKAGGPLSYEQYF,TGTGCCAGCAGCAAAGCCGGGGGCCCCCTCTCCTACGAGCAGTACTTC
TRBJ2-2,TRBV5-1,13,NA,NA,CASSLDNTGELFF,TGCGCCAGCAGCTTGGACAACACCGGGGAGCTGTTTTTT
TRBJ2-5,TRBV6-5,16,NA,NA,CASSSYPGDYMGTQYF,TGTGCCAGCAGTTCCTACCCGGGAGATTATATGGGGACCCAGTACTTC
TRBJ1-6,TRBV10-3,13,TRBD1,NA,CAIRTGGGSPLHF,TGTGCCATCAGGACAGGGGGCGGATCACCCCTCCACTTT
TRBJ2-3,TRBV7-2,16,TRBD2,NA,CASSLVGLPYTDTQYF,TGTGCCAGCAGCTTAGTGGGACTACCTTACACAGATACGCAGTATTTT
TRBJ1-1,TRBV6-1,13,TRBD1,NA,CASRVTGHTEAFF,TGTGCCAGCAGGGTGACAGGGCACACTGAAGCTTTCTTT
TRBJ1-2,TRBV19,14,TRBD1,NA,CASSLRDRGFGYTF,TGTGCCAGTAGTCTCCGGGACAGGGGGTTCGGCTACACCTTC
TRBJ2-1,TRBV4-2,15,TRBD2,NA,CASSRTSGGNNEQFF,TGTGCCAGCAGCCGGACTAGCGGGGGAAACAATGAGCAGTTCTTC
TRBJ2-2,TRBV27,14,NA,NA,CASSFGANTGELFF,TGTGCCAGCAGTTTTGGAGCGAACACCGGGGAGCTGTTTTTT
TRBJ2-7,TRBV6-1,15,NA,NA,CASSELPTVSYEQYF,TGTGCCAGCAGTGAATTACCGACAGTCTCCTACGAGCAGTACTTC
TRBJ1-1,TRBV19,14,NA,NA,CASSDRGLNTEAFF,TGTGCCAGTAGCGATCGAGGGCTGAACACTGAAGCTTTCTTT
TRBJ1-2,TRBV5-1,14,TRBD1,few,CASSYGTGEYGYTF,TGCGCCAGCAGCTACGGGACAGGGGAATATGGCTACACCTTC
TRBJ1-2,TRBV7-9,14,TRBD1,few,CASSLQGPGYGYTF,TGTGCCAGCAGCCTACAGGGGCCCGGGTATGGCTACACCTTC
TRBJ2-7,TRBV5-1,15,TRBD2,NA,CASSLGLVKPYEQYF,TGCGCCAGCAGTCTAGGACTAGTGAAACCCTACGAGCAGTACTTC
TRBJ1-6,TRBV5-6,14,TRBD1,NA,CASSLPTGDSPLHF,TGTGCCAGCAGCTTGCCGACAGGGGACTCACCCCTCCACTTT
TRBJ2-7,TRBV9,13,NA,NA,CASSAGQSYEQYF,TGTGCCAGCAGCGCGGGACAATCCTACGAGCAGTACTTC
TRBJ2-1,TRBV7-6,14,TRBD2,NA,CASSLSGGVGEQFF,TGTGCCAGCAGCTTAAGCGGGGGAGTGGGGGAGCAGTTCTTC
TRBJ1-6,TRBV19,15,NA,NA,CASSTTGKGGSPLHF,TGTGCCAGTAGTACCACAGGAAAGGGTGGTTCACCCCTCCACTTT
TRBJ1-5,TRBV11-3,14,NA,few,CASSLGQGNQPQHF,TGTGCCAGCAGCTTAGGACAGGGCAATCAGCCCCAGCATTTT
TRBJ2-7,TRBV27,16,TRBD2,few,CASSEAGGIIAYEQYF,TGTGCCAGCAGTGAGGCGGGGGGGATAATCGCGTACGAGCAGTACTTC
TRBJ2-7,TRBV4-3,14,NA,NA,CASSQDGAGYEQYF,TGCGCCAGCAGCCAAGATGGGGCGGGATACGAGCAGTACTTC
TRBJ2-7,TRBV4-2,14,NA,NA,CASSQEPGAGEQYF,TGTGCCAGCAGCCAGGAGCCAGGGGCAGGCGAGCAGTACTTC
TRBJ2-7,TRBV19,15,TRBD2,few,CASSMRTSTAYEQYF,TGTGCCAGTAGTATGCGGACTAGCACCGCCTACGAGCAGTACTTC
TRBJ2-7,TRBV27,13,NA,once,CASSFGQIYEQYF,TGTGCCAGCAGTTTCGGACAGATTTACGAGCAGTACTTC
TRBJ2-5,TRBV9,16,TRBD2,NA,CAGSVLAGGPWETQYF,TGTGCCGGCAGCGTACTAGCGGGAGGGCCCTGGGAGACCCAGTACTTC
TRBJ1-2,TRBV4-3,16,NA,NA,CASSPEPRGPRDGYTF,TGCGCCAGCAGCCCCGAACCGAGAGGGCCGAGGGATGGCTACACCTTC
TRBJ1-2,TRBV6-5,16,TRBD1,NA,CASSYNPGTGWYGYTF,TGTGCCAGCAGTTATAACCCTGGGACAGGGTGGTATGGCTACACCTTC
TRBJ2-5,TRBV5-1,12,NA,NA,CASSLEDALWYF,TGCGCCAGCAGCTTGGAAGATGCCCTATGGTACTTC
TRBJ2-5,TRBV11-3,12,NA,NA,CASSFSAETQYF,TGTGCCAGCAGTTTCTCAGCAGAGACCCAGTACTTC
TRBJ2-2,TRBV10-3,14,TRBD2,NA,CAVQGLALPGELFF,TGTGCCGTCCAAGGACTAGCCCTCCCCGGGGAGCTGTTTTTT